Included here is one T cell receptor (beta chain) sequence, with context. TCRdb keeps only in-frame clones here, not all; method: immunoSEQ multiplex PCR. Of about 67,000 clones detected, about 90% appear once; the ten largest clones hold around 3%. The ends lost 1 base at V and 1 base at J; junction bases unmatched: 9. This CDR3 region has 19 residues. CDR1 and CDR2 (germline): MGHRA, YSYEKL. The data belong to a study of T cells after somatic rescue of genetic block. This TCR was sampled from a man aged 35 to 55. Input material: peripheral blood mononuclear cells (PBMCs). The genes are TRBV4-1 and TRBJ2-3; TRBD2 agrees at 12 bases. CDR3 loop: CASSQAGLAGGRGTDTQYF. The CDR3 nucleotides are TGCGCCAGCAGCCAAGCCGGTCTAGCGGGGGGGCGCGGCACAGATACGCAGTATTTT.